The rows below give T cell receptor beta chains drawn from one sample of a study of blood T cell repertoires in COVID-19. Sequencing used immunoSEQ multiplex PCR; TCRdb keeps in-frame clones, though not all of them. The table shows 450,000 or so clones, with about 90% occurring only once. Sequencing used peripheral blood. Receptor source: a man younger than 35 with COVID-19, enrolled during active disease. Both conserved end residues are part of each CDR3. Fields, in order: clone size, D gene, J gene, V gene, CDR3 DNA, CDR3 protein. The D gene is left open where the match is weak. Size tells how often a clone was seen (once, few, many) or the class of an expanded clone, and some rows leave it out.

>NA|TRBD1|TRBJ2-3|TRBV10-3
TGTGCCATCAGTGAGGGGGGCAGGGGGAGTACAGATACGCAGTATTTT
CAISEGGRGSTDTQYF
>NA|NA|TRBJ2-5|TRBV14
TGTGCCAGCAGCCCAAGGGGTCAGGAGACCCAGTACTTC
CASSPRGQETQYF
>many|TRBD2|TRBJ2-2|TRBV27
TGTGCCAGCAGTCCCCTTCGGGCTAGCGGGAGGTCTGGGGAGCTGTTTTTT
CASSPLRASGRSGELFF
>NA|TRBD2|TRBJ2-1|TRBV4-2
TGTGCCAGCAGCCAAGCTCCAGCGGGAAAGGAGCAGTTCTTC
CASSQAPAGKEQFF
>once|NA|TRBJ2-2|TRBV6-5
TGTGCCAGCAGTTACATGTTAGCCGGGGAGCTGTTTTTT
CASSYMLAGELFF
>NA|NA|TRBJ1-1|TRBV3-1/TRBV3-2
TGTGCCAGCAGCCAAGAACCAGGGCCAGCTTTCTTT
CASSQEPGPAFF
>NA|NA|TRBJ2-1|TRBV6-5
TGTGCCAGCAGTTACCGGCGGACTTCCTACAATGAGCAGTTCTTC
CASSYRRTSYNEQFF
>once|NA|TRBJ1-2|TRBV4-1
TGCGCCAGCAGCCAGACGAGCGAGCCTAACTATGGCTACACCTTC
CASSQTSEPNYGYTF
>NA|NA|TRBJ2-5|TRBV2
TGTGCCAGCATCCGGACTCGATCGGGGGAGACCCAGTACTTC
CASIRTRSGETQYF
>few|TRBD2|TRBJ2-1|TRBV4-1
TGCGCCAGCAGCGTGTCCGGCCTAGCGGGAGGGGATGAGCAGTTCTTC
CASSVSGLAGGDEQFF